Sequencing of this T cell receptor (beta chain) was carried out in a study of OX40 agonist ivuxolimab in advanced cancers. Background on the study: Cohort: approximately 83% men, mean age approximately 60, aged roughly 20 to 79.

This table comes from immunoSEQ multiplex PCR, and its TCRdb copy is limited to in-frame clones, with some not included. The table includes some 67,000 clones, approximately 91% detected once. The receptor was isolated from an adult with an advanced solid tumor such as melanoma, head and neck, liver or kidney cancer. The sample was CD4+ or CD8+ T cells sorted from blood, taken in a trial of the OX40 agonist ivuxolimab.

DNA for the CDR3: TGTGCCAGCAGCTGGGGATCACTCGACAGGGGTGGAACTGAAGCTTTCTTT. Translation: CASSWGSLDRGGTEAFF. This chain links TRBV5-5 with TRBJ1-1; TRBD1 aligns across 8 bases. CDR1 is SGHKS, CDR2 YYEKEE, per germline (reference sequence). The CDR3 covers 17 residues. V trimming: 3 bases; J trimming: 5 bases; junction bases outside the gene matches: 15.